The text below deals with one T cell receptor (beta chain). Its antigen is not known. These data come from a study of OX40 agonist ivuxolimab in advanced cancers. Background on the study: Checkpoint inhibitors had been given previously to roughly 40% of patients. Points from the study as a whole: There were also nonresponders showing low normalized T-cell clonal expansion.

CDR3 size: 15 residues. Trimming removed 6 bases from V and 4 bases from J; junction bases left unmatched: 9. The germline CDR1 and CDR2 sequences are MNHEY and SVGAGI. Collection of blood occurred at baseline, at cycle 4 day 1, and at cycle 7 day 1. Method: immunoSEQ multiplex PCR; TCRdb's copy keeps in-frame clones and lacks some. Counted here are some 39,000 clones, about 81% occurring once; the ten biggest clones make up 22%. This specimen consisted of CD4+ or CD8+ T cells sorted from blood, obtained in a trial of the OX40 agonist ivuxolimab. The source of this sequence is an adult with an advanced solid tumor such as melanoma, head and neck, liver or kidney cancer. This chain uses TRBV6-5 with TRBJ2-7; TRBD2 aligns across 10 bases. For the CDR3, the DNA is TGTGCCAGCAGCACCAGCGGGAGGGCCAGATACGAGCAGTACTTC. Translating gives CASSTSGRARYEQYF.